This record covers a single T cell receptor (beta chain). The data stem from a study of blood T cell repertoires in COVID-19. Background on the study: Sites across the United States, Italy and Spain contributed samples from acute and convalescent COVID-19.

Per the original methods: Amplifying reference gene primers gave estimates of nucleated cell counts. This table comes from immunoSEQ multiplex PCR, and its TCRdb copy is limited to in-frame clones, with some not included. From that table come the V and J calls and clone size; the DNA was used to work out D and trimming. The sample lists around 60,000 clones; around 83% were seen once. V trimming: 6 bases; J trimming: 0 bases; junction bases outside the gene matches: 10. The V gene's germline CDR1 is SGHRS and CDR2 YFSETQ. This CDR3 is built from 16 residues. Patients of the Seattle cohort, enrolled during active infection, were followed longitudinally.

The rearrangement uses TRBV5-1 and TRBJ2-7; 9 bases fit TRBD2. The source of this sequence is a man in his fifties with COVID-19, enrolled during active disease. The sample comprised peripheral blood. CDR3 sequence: CASTLGLSGSSYEQYF. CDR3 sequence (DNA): TGCGCCAGCACCCTGGGGCTTAGCGGGAGCTCCTACGAGCAGTACTTC.